These 21 T cell receptor beta chains came from one sample sequenced in a study of T cell repertoires in cytomegalovirus infection. TCRdb reprocessed the reads via MiXCR and lists one record per CDR3 protein. The table records about 160,000 distinct CDR3 sequences, roughly a fifth of them present only once. These receptors lack a known antigen. The specimen was CD8+ T cells from cultured PBMCs, collected from culture after CMV antigen stimulation. The receptors were gathered from a human donor in good health (CMV status not recorded). Some clones in this sample may be carry-over from other donors' samples.

The chain links TRBV11-2 to TRBJ2-5; 8 nucleotides match TRBD2. Germline CDR1 SGHAT, CDR2 FQNNGV. The CDR3 runs to 16 residues. J lost 5 bases, V lost 5 bases, and 13 bases had no gene match. This CDR3 reads CASSGGIERGRETQYF. The CDR3 DNA reads as TGTGCCAGCAGCGGCGGGATAGAGCGGGGGCGGGAGACCCAGTACTTC.

Only a few counts were recorded for this clonotype. This chain connects TRBV9 to TRBJ1-2; TRBD1 aligns across 11 bases. CDR3 length: 15 amino acids. Germline V CDR1 and CDR2: SGDLS, YYNGEE. The junction had 5 bases not matched to a gene; V was cut back by 3 bases and J by 4 bases. CDR3 sequence (DNA): TGTGCCAGCAGCGAGACCGGGACAGGGGGCTATGGCTACACCTTC. It codes for CASSETGTGGYGYTF.

This clonotype was detected a few times. The rearrangement links TRBV4-3 to TRBJ2-7; no definite D call. Trimming shortened V by 3 bases and J by 2 bases, and 11 bases separated the two germline ends. The CDR3 extends over 14 amino acids. Looked up from germline, CDR1 is LGHNA and CDR2 is YSLEER. The CDR3 DNA reads as TGCGCCAGCAGCCACACGGACGGCACCTACGAGCAGTACTTC. This translates into CASSHTDGTYEQYF.

This clonotype has a single count. The rearrangement joins TRBV29-1 to TRBJ2-5; D unclear. Trimming removed 2 bases from V and 2 bases from J, with 3 bases in between. This CDR3 has 11 residues. Germline V gene sequence: CDR1 SQVTM, CDR2 ANQGSEA. DNA of the CDR3: TGCAGCGTTGAAAAACAAGAGACCCAGTACTTC. Translating it yields CSVEKQETQYF.

This clonotype appeared a few times. The chain links TRBV3-1 to TRBJ2-4; 7 bases are shared with TRBD1. Trimming took 1 base from V and 4 from J; bases not matched to a gene: 7. The CDR3 consists of 16 residues. Per the germline V gene, CDR1 is LGHDT and CDR2 is YNNKEL (reference sequence). This chain's CDR3 is CASSQGSDRDKNIQYF. CDR3 DNA sequence: TGTGCCAGCAGCCAAGGGTCCGACAGGGATAAAAACATTCAGTACTTC.

Only a few counts were recorded for this clonotype. The CDR3, as DNA: TGTGCCAGCAGATCGAAGAGCCGGGACAGGGGGCTCTACGAGCAGTACTTC. Translated: CASRSKSRDRGLYEQYF. V and J are TRBV7-6 and TRBJ2-7; 12 bases map to TRBD1. V lost 6 bases to trimming and J lost 3 bases; unmatched junction nucleotides: 12. Germline values: CDR1 SGHVS, CDR2 FNYEAQ. The CDR3 has 17 amino acids.

This chain joins TRBV6-2 or TRBV6-3 and TRBJ2-1; 8 positions match TRBD2. This CDR3 comprises 16 residues. The V segment lost 0 bases and the J segment 0 bases; nucleotides outside the gene matches: 1. Germline values: CDR1 MNHEY, CDR2 SVGEGT. CDR3 nucleotides: TGTGCCAGCAGTTACTCTAGCGGGGACTCCTACAATGAGCAGTTCTTC. Translating it yields CASSYSSGDSYNEQFF.

A few counts support this clonotype. The genes are TRBV4-3 and TRBJ2-2; tentatively, D is TRBD2 (6 bases). The CDR3 has 16 amino acids. Germline CDR1 reads LGHNA; CDR2 reads YSLEER. The ends were cut back, 0 bases at V and 5 bases at J, with 13 bases in the middle. CDR3 DNA sequence: TGCGCCAGCAGCCAAGAGGACGGGGGTGGGACCGGGGAGCTGTTTTTT. Amino acid sequence: CASSQEDGGGTGELFF.

Only a few counts were recorded for this clonotype. The CDR3 loop reads CASSFGGVQETQYF. The CDR3 DNA follows: TGTGCCAGCAGCTTCGGGGGGGTCCAAGAGACCCAGTACTTC. The V gene is TRBV7-2, the J gene TRBJ2-5; 8 nucleotides line up with TRBD2. CDR1 and CDR2 from the germline V gene are SGHTA and FQGNSA. V shed 3 bases, J shed 1 base, and the junction held 1 base outside the gene matches. The CDR3 runs to 14 residues.

This clonotype was seen only a few times. The rearrangement joins TRBV30 to TRBJ1-1; TRBD1 is a possible D gene (6 bases). This CDR3 spans 13 amino acids. The germline V and J ends were trimmed by 0 bases and 5 bases, with 10 bases remaining between them. The germline V gene encodes CDR1 GTSNPN and CDR2 SVGIG (reference sequence). CDR3 loop: CAWSVGGSTEAFF. DNA for the CDR3: TGTGCCTGGAGTGTAGGGGGTTCTACTGAAGCTTTCTTT. The complete variable domain, with remaining parts taken from reference TRBV30 and TRBJ1-1, reads SQTIHQWPATLVQPVGSPLSLECTVEGTSNPNLYWYRQAAGRGLQLLFYSVGIGQISSEVPQNLSASRPQDRQFILSSKKLLLSDSGFYLCAWSVGGSTEAFFGQGTRLTVV.

There are a few counts of this clonotype. J is TRBJ2-1 and V is TRBV4-1, with 11 nucleotides matching TRBD2. Germline assignment: CDR1 MGHRA and CDR2 YSYEKL. The CDR3 has 17 residues. V shed 0 bases and J 9 bases; nucleotides not matched to a gene: 10. The CDR3 DNA is TGCGCCAGCAGCCAAGATTTCACTAGCGGGAGCGTGGGTGAGCAGTTCTTC. This gives the protein CASSQDFTSGSVGEQFF.

This clonotype was observed a handful of times. The chain is built from TRBV7-2 and TRBJ2-1; D may be TRBD2 (5 bases). CDR1 is SGHTA, CDR2 FQGNSA, per germline. Trimming stripped 1 base from V and 6 bases from J, with 19 bases between. The CDR3 spans 17 residues. The CDR3 spells CASSLVPNPAVINEQFF. The CDR3 DNA sequence: TGTGCCAGCAGCTTAGTCCCCAATCCAGCGGTCATCAATGAGCAGTTCTTC.

The chain couples TRBV7-2 to TRBJ1-1; D may be TRBD1 (5 bases). The V gene's germline CDR1 is SGHTA and CDR2 FQGNSA. The CDR3 length is 16 residues. Deletions cut 2 bases from V and 0 bases from J, with 13 bases between. The CDR3, as DNA: TGTGCCAGCAGCTTAAAGGGGAAATTGATGAACACTGAAGCTTTCTTT. It encodes CASSLKGKLMNTEAFF.

This clonotype was detected ten times or more. The chain has TRBV10-3 and TRBJ1-6; D gene unclear. V lost 3 bases to trimming and J lost 0 bases, with 6 bases between them. The CDR3 totals 15 residues. CDR1 ENHRY and CDR2 SYGVKD come from the germline V gene. CDR3 bases: TGTGCCATCAGTGATAGGAGCTCCTATAATTCACCCCTCCACTTT. Protein product: CAISDRSSYNSPLHF.

The chain has TRBV7-9 and TRBJ2-7, with 7 positions matching TRBD1. V was clipped by 5 bases and J by 1 base; unmatched bases: 8. Germline V gene data show CDR1 as SEHNR and CDR2 as FQNEAQ (reference sequence). This CDR3 comprises 15 residues. The CDR3 sequence is CASSASTGKSYEQYF. As DNA, the CDR3 is TGTGCCAGCAGCGCCTCGACAGGGAAATCCTACGAGCAGTACTTC.

J is TRBJ1-2 and V is TRBV27; 8 nucleotides line up with TRBD1. The CDR3 covers 14 residues. Trimming removed 1 base from V and 7 bases from J; junction bases left unmatched: 5. Germline values: CDR1 MNHEY, CDR2 SMNVEV (reference sequence). The CDR3 loop reads CASSLYPGGCGYTF. The DNA for the CDR3 is TGTGCCAGCAGTTTATACCCAGGGGGCTGTGGCTACACCTTC.

This clonotype was counted a few times. The chain recombines TRBV7-6 with TRBJ2-7, with 9 bases aligning to TRBD1. V was pared by 5 bases and J by 2 bases, with 4 bases of the junction left unmatched. Germline loops: CDR1 SGHVS, CDR2 FNYEAQ. The CDR3 extends over 14 amino acids. The CDR3 loop reads CASSAGQGTYEQYF. The CDR3 DNA reads as TGTGCCAGCAGCGCGGGACAGGGTACCTACGAGCAGTACTTC.

This chain uses TRBV6-5 with TRBJ2-7; 8 nucleotides align to TRBD2. CDR1 MNHEY and CDR2 SVGAGI come from the germline V gene. Trimming cost V 7 bases and J 7 bases; bases outside gene matches: 6. This CDR3 spans 12 amino acids. CDR3 coding DNA: TGTGCCAGCACGGGCGGGGGGCAGGAGCAGTACTTC. Encoded protein: CASTGGGQEQYF.

This clonotype was recorded a few times. The chain is built from TRBV4-2 and TRBJ1-6; D remains unclear. Germline loops: CDR1 LGHNA, CDR2 YNFKEQ. This CDR3 has 16 amino acids. Between the trimmed V and J ends, which lost 0 bases and 9 bases, there was a span of 15 bases. In nucleotides, the CDR3 is TGTGCCAGCAGCCAAGATAGATGGGATAGGCGTTCACCCCTCCACTTT. Its protein is CASSQDRWDRRSPLHF.

The rearrangement joins TRBV12-3 or TRBV12-4 to TRBJ2-1; D tentatively fits TRBD1 or TRBD2 (7 bases each). V was pared by 6 bases and J by 6 bases, with 24 bases between. There are 17 residues in the CDR3. The CDR3 here is CASRGGGPDLIRNEQFF. CDR3 DNA: TGTGCCAGCAGGGGAGGGGGCCCCGATTTAATACGCAATGAGCAGTTCTTC.

The chain joins TRBV6-2 or TRBV6-3 to TRBJ1-2, with 7 nucleotides matching TRBD1. From germline, CDR1 is MNHEY and CDR2 SVGEGT. V lost 0 bases, J lost 1 base, and 8 bases stayed unmatched. CDR3 length: 17 amino acids. CDR3 loop: CASSYSPDRILNYGYTF. CDR3 coding DNA: TGTGCCAGCAGTTACTCCCCGGACAGGATTCTTAACTATGGCTACACCTTC.